These T cell receptor beta chains were read from a single sample in a study of blood T cells in healthy people across ages. TCRdb processed the 5' RACE reads anew with MiXCR; each CDR3 protein has one entry. This repertoire shows hundreds of thousands of distinct CDR3 sequences, over 25% found once; its top ten account for about 3.9%. Another study also made use of these data, one on T cells of mothers and their children.

Sequencing was carried out using blood. The receptors derive from a boy aged 2 to 10 in good health. Both conserved end residues are part of each CDR3. D genes are given only for firm matches. The listing skips clone size in some rows; elsewhere it reads once, few, many or a size class.

clone_size: NA; v_call: TRBV7-8; j_call: TRBJ1-1; d_call: NA; cdr3_aa: CASSLSRPENTEAFF; cdr3_nt: TGTGCCAGCAGCTTATCCCGACCGGAAAACACTGAAGCTTTCTTT
clone_size: few; v_call: TRBV6-6; j_call: TRBJ2-5; d_call: NA; cdr3_aa: CASRDNNWGLEAQYF; cdr3_nt: TGTGCCAGCAGGGACAACAATTGGGGGCTGGAGGCCCAGTACTTC
clone_size: few; v_call: TRBV7-9; j_call: TRBJ2-7; d_call: TRBD2; cdr3_aa: CASSLGPRLAGGEQYF; cdr3_nt: TGTGCCAGCAGCTTGGGCCCCCGACTAGCGGGGGGCGAGCAGTACTTC
clone_size: few; v_call: TRBV13; j_call: TRBJ2-7; d_call: TRBD1; cdr3_aa: CASSSGTDYEQYF; cdr3_nt: TGTGCCAGCAGCTCAGGGACAGACTACGAGCAGTACTTC
clone_size: NA; v_call: TRBV20-1; j_call: TRBJ2-2; d_call: TRBD2; cdr3_aa: CSARTSGRPTGELFF; cdr3_nt: TGCAGTGCGCGGACTAGCGGGAGGCCCACCGGGGAGCTGTTTTTT
clone_size: NA; v_call: TRBV29-1; j_call: TRBJ1-4; d_call: NA; cdr3_aa: CSVGGFDEKLFF; cdr3_nt: TGCAGCGTAGGGGGGTTTGATGAAAAACTGTTTTTT
clone_size: NA; v_call: TRBV4-1; j_call: TRBJ1-2; d_call: TRBD1; cdr3_aa: CASSLRQGRNYGYTF; cdr3_nt: TGCGCCAGCAGCCTCAGACAGGGTCGCAACTATGGCTACACCTTC
clone_size: NA; v_call: TRBV20-1; j_call: TRBJ2-1; d_call: NA; cdr3_aa: CSARSKTGIWDEQFF; cdr3_nt: TGCAGTGCTAGATCGAAAACGGGGATATGGGATGAGCAGTTCTTC
clone_size: NA; v_call: TRBV7-9; j_call: TRBJ1-4; d_call: NA; cdr3_aa: CASRNAKGQSDEKLFF; cdr3_nt: TGTGCCAGCAGGAACGCGAAAGGACAGTCGGATGAAAAACTGTTTTTT
clone_size: few; v_call: TRBV15; j_call: TRBJ1-5; d_call: NA; cdr3_aa: CATSRDWDTVYHF; cdr3_nt: TGTGCCACCAGCAGAGATTGGGATACAGTCTATCATTTT
clone_size: few; v_call: TRBV5-1; j_call: TRBJ2-3; d_call: NA; cdr3_aa: CASSFRDIRDTQYF; cdr3_nt: TGCGCCAGCAGCTTCCGGGACATTCGGGATACGCAGTATTTT
clone_size: NA; v_call: TRBV6-6; j_call: TRBJ1-5; d_call: TRBD1; cdr3_aa: CASSKTGGVQPQHF; cdr3_nt: TGTGCCAGCAGTAAGACAGGGGGTGTTCAGCCCCAGCATTTT
clone_size: NA; v_call: TRBV27; j_call: TRBJ2-1; d_call: NA; cdr3_aa: CASSLTASSYNEQFF; cdr3_nt: TGTGCCAGCAGTTTGACAGCATCCTCCTACAATGAGCAGTTCTTC
clone_size: NA; v_call: TRBV3-1; j_call: TRBJ1-1; d_call: NA; cdr3_aa: CASSQEGGRGYTEAFF; cdr3_nt: TGTGCCAGCAGCCAAGAGGGGGGCCGGGGGTACACTGAAGCTTTCTTT
clone_size: NA; v_call: TRBV7-2; j_call: TRBJ2-1; d_call: TRBD2; cdr3_aa: CASSTLAGGITEQFF; cdr3_nt: TGTGCCAGCAGCACCCTAGCGGGAGGAATCACTGAGCAGTTCTTC
clone_size: NA; v_call: TRBV5-1; j_call: TRBJ2-5; d_call: TRBD1; cdr3_aa: CASRGDRGRQETQYF; cdr3_nt: TGCGCCAGCAGGGGGGACAGAGGGCGCCAAGAGACCCAGTACTTC
clone_size: NA; v_call: TRBV6-2/TRBV6-3; j_call: TRBJ2-7; d_call: NA; cdr3_aa: CASTRLYSYEQYF; cdr3_nt: TGTGCCAGCACCCGACTTTACTCCTACGAGCAGTACTTC
clone_size: NA; v_call: TRBV12-3/TRBV12-4; j_call: TRBJ2-1; d_call: NA; cdr3_aa: CASSLALIGAGNEQFF; cdr3_nt: TGTGCCAGCAGTTTAGCGCTAATCGGGGCCGGGAATGAGCAGTTCTTC
clone_size: few; v_call: TRBV5-5; j_call: TRBJ2-5; d_call: NA; cdr3_aa: CASSSDVYQETQYF; cdr3_nt: TGTGCCAGCAGCTCCGACGTCTACCAAGAGACCCAGTACTTC
clone_size: few; v_call: TRBV6-4; j_call: TRBJ1-6; d_call: NA; cdr3_aa: CASSDSDSPNSPLHF; cdr3_nt: TGTGCCAGCAGTGACTCGGACAGCCCTAATTCACCCCTCCACTTT